The 24 T cell receptor beta chains presented below share a single source sample, sequenced in a study of cytomegalovirus exposure and HLA in healthy donors. PCR was performed using 60 Vbeta and 13 Jbeta primers. Profiled with immunoSEQ multiplex PCR; TCRdb holds only in-frame clones, not every one. The sample lists roughly 150,000 clones; 70% to 90% were seen once. The source material was PBMCs. Receptor source: a man aged 30-40 years in good health and CMV-seropositive.

V usage is TRBV6-5 and J usage is TRBJ2-5; D is perhaps TRBD1 (5 bases). Germline CDR1 and CDR2: MNHEY and SVGAGI. Deletions cut 6 bases from V and 4 bases from J, with 15 bases between. This CDR3 is built from 14 residues. The CDR3 nucleotides read TGTGCCAGCAGCCCCCGGGCAGGGCGAGAGACCCAGTACTTC. The encoded protein is CASSPRAGRETQYF.

The rearrangement links TRBV7-9 to TRBJ2-1; 7 bases line up with TRBD1. Germline V gene sequence: CDR1 SEHNR, CDR2 FQNEAQ (reference sequence). V lost 4 bases, J lost 5 bases, and 11 bases stayed unmatched. The CDR3 runs 16 residues. CDR3 loop: CASSSSTGTAHNEQFF. In DNA form, the CDR3 reads TGTGCCAGCAGCTCCAGTACCGGGACAGCTCACAATGAGCAGTTCTTC.

V is TRBV19 and J is TRBJ2-7; 7 bases align to TRBD2. CDR1 and CDR2 (germline): LNHDA, SQIVND (reference sequence). This CDR3 is 11 amino acids long. The CDR3 sequence: CTGGPSYEQYV. The CDR3 DNA sequence: TGTACGGGGGGACCCTCCTACGAGCAGTACGTC.

This chain uses TRBV27 with TRBJ1-4; TRBD1 matches at 7 bases. This CDR3 has 14 amino acids. The germline V gene encodes CDR1 MNHEY and CDR2 SMNVEV (reference sequence). With 6 bases clipped from V and 11 bases from J, the junction kept 12 bases outside the gene matches. CDR3 sequence (DNA): TGTGCCAGCAGCCCCGGGACAGTCTTATGGAAACTGTTTTTT. Translated, it gives CASSPGTVLWKLFF.

The chain uses TRBV4-1 and TRBJ2-1; maybe TRBD2 (5 bases). This CDR3 has 14 residues. Germline CDR1 and CDR2: MGHRA and YSYEKL. V lost 4 bases to trimming and J lost 6 bases, with 13 bases between them. The CDR3 bases are TGCGCCAGCAGCCTCACCCCGGCGGGCAATGAGCAGTTCTTC. Its translation: CASSLTPAGNEQFF.

The rearrangement links TRBV6-5 to TRBJ1-1; weak D call: TRBD1 (6 bases). Trimming took off 8 bases at V and 4 bases at J, with 14 bases between the two ends. CDR1 MNHEY and CDR2 SVGAGI come from the germline V gene. This CDR3 contains 13 residues. Here the CDR3 reads CASAQTGSTEAFF. For the CDR3, the DNA is TGTGCCAGCGCCCAAACAGGGAGCACTGAAGCTTTCTTT.

The rearrangement links TRBV18 to TRBJ1-4; no clear D gene. The germline V and J ends were trimmed by 1 base and 7 bases, with 13 bases remaining between them. Germline V gene sequence: CDR1 KGHSH, CDR2 LQKENI. The CDR3 covers 15 residues. DNA for the CDR3: TGTGCCAGCTCACCACTTGGGGAAGGAGGTGAAAAACTGTTTTTT. It codes for CASSPLGEGGEKLFF.

In DNA, the CDR3 is TGTGCCAGCAGCCCCCAAGGTGCTGGACTAGCCATAGAGACCCAGTACTTC. Translation gives CASSPQGAGLAIETQYF. V and J are TRBV4-2 and TRBJ2-5; TRBD2 matches at 8 bases. With V trimmed by 4 bases and J by 4 bases, 14 bases remained unmatched. In germline, CDR1 is LGHNA, CDR2 YNFKEQ. The CDR3 spans 17 residues.

The chain joins TRBV9 to TRBJ2-3, with D perhaps TRBD2 (6 bases). CDR3 size: 15 residues. Germline V gene sequence: CDR1 SGDLS, CDR2 YYNGEE. Trimming took off 1 base at V and 0 bases at J, with 9 bases between the two ends. The CDR3 protein is CASSVIAVSTDTQYF. The CDR3 DNA reads TGTGCCAGCAGCGTAATAGCGGTTAGCACAGATACGCAGTATTTT. Based on the CDR3 plus reference TRBV9 and TRBJ2-3, the full variable domain is DSGVTQTPKHLITATGQRVTLRCSPRSGDLSVYWYQQSLDQGLQFLIQYYNGEERAKGNILERFSAQQFPDLHSELNLSSLELGDSALYFCASSVIAVSTDTQYFGPGTRLTVL.

The gene calls are TRBV6-5 and TRBJ1-2, with 7 nucleotides matching TRBD1. CDR1 and CDR2 from the germline V gene are MNHEY and SVGAGI. This CDR3 region has 14 residues. The V and J ends lost 4 bases and 6 bases, in that order; junction bases with no gene match: 8. Written as DNA, the CDR3 is TGTGCCAGCAGTTCTAGACAGGGTGCGCATGGCTACACCTTC. It codes for CASSSRQGAHGYTF.

V gene TRBV11-2 combines with J gene TRBJ2-7; D is unclear. V dropped 2 bases and J dropped 9 bases, with 11 bases sitting between them. The CDR3 covers 12 residues. Germline CDR1 SGHAT, CDR2 FQNNGV. The CDR3 DNA reads as TGTGCCAGCAGCTTACTCGGGCGCGGGCAGTACGTC. This gives the protein CASSLLGRGQYV.

The chain combines TRBV5-5 with TRBJ1-5; D unresolved. Germline CDR1 and CDR2: SGHKS and YYEKEE (reference sequence). V was cut by 4 bases and J by 0 bases, with 8 bases left in between. CDR3 length: 14 residues. The CDR3, as DNA: TGTGCCAGCAGCCATCAGTATAGCAATCAGCCCCAGCATTTT. Protein product: CASSHQYSNQPQHF.

This sequence joins TRBV5-1 and TRBJ2-2, with 7 positions matching TRBD1. Losses at the gene ends were 0 bases for V and 4 bases for J; bases not matched to a gene: 6. From germline, CDR1 is SGHRS and CDR2 YFSETQ. This CDR3 contains 16 residues. CDR3: CASSLALGQATGELFF. In DNA, the CDR3 is TGCGCCAGCAGCTTGGCCCTCGGACAGGCCACCGGGGAGCTGTTTTTT.

J is TRBJ1-6 and V is TRBV28; D is possibly TRBD1 (6 bases). Trimming took off 3 bases at V and 6 bases at J, with 9 bases between the two ends. CDR1 MDHEN and CDR2 SYDVKM come from the germline V gene. This CDR3 spans 14 amino acids. The CDR3: CASSFRQVNSPLHF. The CDR3 nucleotides are TGTGCCAGCAGTTTCCGACAGGTTAATTCACCCCTCCACTTT.

The rearrangement links TRBV4-2 to TRBJ2-1; 7 positions agree with TRBD2. The V gene end was trimmed by 6 bases and the J gene end by 8 bases; junction bases not matched to a gene: 4. This CDR3 is built from 12 residues. In germline, CDR1 is LGHNA, CDR2 YNFKEQ. The CDR3 here is CASRASGYEQFF. In DNA, the CDR3 is TGTGCCAGCAGGGCTAGCGGTTATGAGCAGTTCTTC.

The chain recombines TRBV7-8 with TRBJ2-3, with 13 positions matching TRBD2. The length of the CDR3 is 16 residues. CDR1 SGHVS and CDR2 FQNEAQ come from the germline V gene. Unmatched junction bases numbered 4, after V lost 5 bases and J lost 2 bases. The CDR3 is CASSLGLAGSTDTQYF. For the CDR3, the DNA is TGTGCCAGCAGCCTGGGACTAGCGGGATCCACAGATACGCAGTATTTT.

The V gene is TRBV6-6, the J gene TRBJ1-1; D unresolved. V lost 6 bases, J lost 2 bases, and 7 bases lay in between. The CDR3 loop spans 12 amino acids. Germline V lookup: CDR1 MNHNY, CDR2 SVGAGI (reference sequence). CDR3 region: CASRAFNTEAFF. CDR3 DNA sequence: TGTGCCAGCAGGGCATTTAACACTGAAGCTTTCTTT.

This clone came up once. The chain recombines TRBV18 with TRBJ1-2; D perhaps matches TRBD1 (6 bases). The CDR3 has 12 residues. Per the germline V gene, CDR1 is KGHSH and CDR2 is LQKENI. V lost 5 bases, J lost 8 bases, and 12 bases lay in between. As DNA, the CDR3 is TGTGCCAGCTCAGCCCGACAGGAAGGCTACACCTTC. Its protein product is CASSARQEGYTF.

This sequence joins TRBV5-5 and TRBJ2-7, with D possibly being TRBD2 (6 bases). The germline V gene encodes CDR1 SGHKS and CDR2 YYEKEE (reference sequence). Between the trimmed V and J ends, which lost 1 base and 7 bases, there was a span of 15 bases. This CDR3 has 14 residues. This CDR3 reads CASSLRAGPGEQYV. The CDR3, as DNA: TGTGCCAGCAGCTTGAGGGCGGGACCCGGGGAGCAGTACGTC.

The chain uses TRBV7-8 and TRBJ2-7; weak D call: TRBD1 (5 bases). CDR1 is SGHVS and CDR2 is FQNEAQ in the germline V gene. The CDR3 consists of 15 residues. V was pared by 2 bases and J by 0 bases, with 11 bases between. The CDR3 DNA is TGTGCCAGCAGCTTACGGGCAGGGTACTCCTACGAGCAGTACTTC. The encoded protein is CASSLRAGYSYEQYF.

A single count supports this clone. The rearrangement links TRBV9 to TRBJ2-1; 8 nucleotides align to TRBD1. The germline V gene encodes CDR1 SGDLS and CDR2 YYNGEE. This CDR3 is built from 15 residues. V trimming: 0 bases; J trimming: 8 bases; junction bases outside the gene matches: 7. CDR3 sequence reads: CASSVDGQGFDEQFF. For the CDR3, the DNA is TGTGCCAGCAGCGTAGATGGACAGGGTTTCGATGAGCAGTTCTTC.

V is TRBV7-3 and J is TRBJ2-3; 7 bases align to TRBD1. This CDR3 comprises 14 residues. Germline V gene lookup returns CDR1 SGHTA and CDR2 FQGTGA. V was clipped by 5 bases and J by 2 bases; unmatched bases: 4. The CDR3 region is CASSPGQTTDTQYF. CDR3 coding DNA: TGTGCCAGCAGCCCGGGACAGACCACAGATACGCAGTATTTT.

The chain is built from TRBV14 and TRBJ2-5; 13 positions agree with TRBD2. CDR1 SGHDN and CDR2 FVKESK come from the germline V gene. V shed 0 bases, J shed 7 bases, and the junction held 8 bases outside the gene matches. This CDR3 spans 17 amino acids. CDR3 in amino acids: CASSQDLLAGGLRTQYF. The CDR3 nucleotides are TGTGCCAGCAGCCAAGATCTACTAGCGGGAGGGCTTCGGACCCAGTACTTC.

CDR3 sequence reads: CASQGETTEAFF. The CDR3 coding sequence is TGTGCCAGCCAGGGGGAAACCACTGAAGCTTTCTTT. The J gene is TRBJ1-1, the V gene TRBV2; TRBD1 matches at 7 bases. Germline CDR1 is SNHLY and CDR2 is FYNNEI. Trimming removed 8 bases from V and 4 bases from J; junction bases left unmatched: 4. The CDR3 consists of 12 residues.